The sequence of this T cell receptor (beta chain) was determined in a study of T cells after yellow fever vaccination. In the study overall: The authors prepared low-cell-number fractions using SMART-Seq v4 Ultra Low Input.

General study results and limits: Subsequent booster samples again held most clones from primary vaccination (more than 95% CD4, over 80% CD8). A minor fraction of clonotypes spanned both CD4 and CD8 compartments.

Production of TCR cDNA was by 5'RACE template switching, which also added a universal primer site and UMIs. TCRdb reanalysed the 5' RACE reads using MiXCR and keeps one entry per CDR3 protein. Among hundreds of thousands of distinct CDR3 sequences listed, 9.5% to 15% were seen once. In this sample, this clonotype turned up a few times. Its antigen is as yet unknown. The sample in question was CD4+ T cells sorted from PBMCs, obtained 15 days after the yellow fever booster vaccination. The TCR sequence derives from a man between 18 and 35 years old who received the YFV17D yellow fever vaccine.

The DNA of the CDR3 is TGCAGCGTTGAAAAGGACCAAGGGGGTACGCAGTATTTT. Translating it yields CSVEKDQGGTQYF. The rearrangement joins TRBV29-1 to TRBJ2-3; D is perhaps TRBD1 (6 bases). Germline CDR1 SQVTM, CDR2 ANQGSEA. V dropped 2 bases and J dropped 8 bases, with 14 bases sitting between them. This CDR3 is 13 amino acids long.